These 9 T cell receptor beta chains came from one sample sequenced in a study of T cell repertoires in cytomegalovirus infection. TCRdb ran MiXCR on the reads and lists one entry per CDR3 protein. The sample shows about 260,000 distinct CDR3 sequences, roughly 13% of them seen only once. The sample comprised PBMCs. The receptors here all came from a human donor in good health (CMV status not recorded). Some clones in this sample may be carry-over from other donors' samples.

J is TRBJ1-1 and V is TRBV7-3; D not resolved. V was shortened by 5 bases and J by 0 bases, with 10 bases between the two germline ends. The CDR3 is 14 residues long. The germline V gene has CDR1 SGHTA and CDR2 FQGTGA. The chain's CDR3 is CASSPEGLNTEAFF. CDR3 DNA sequence: TGTGCCAGCAGCCCCGAGGGTCTGAACACTGAAGCTTTCTTT.

This clonotype has ten or more counts. V and J are TRBV2 and TRBJ2-7; D possibly uses TRBD1 or TRBD2 (5 bases each). Trimming took off 6 bases at V and 0 bases at J, with 12 bases between the two ends. This CDR3 is 14 amino acids long. The germline CDR1 and CDR2 sequences are SNHLY and FYNNEI. This chain's CDR3 is CASRRGLSSYEQYF. CDR3 nucleotides: TGTGCCAGCAGGAGGGGCCTCAGCTCCTACGAGCAGTACTTC.

The chain recombines TRBV28 with TRBJ1-2; 7 positions agree with TRBD1. Germline V gene sequence: CDR1 MDHEN, CDR2 SYDVKM. There are 15 residues in the CDR3. Trimming cost V 3 bases and J 4 bases; bases outside gene matches: 8. The CDR3 sequence: CASSFSDRLIYGYTF. The CDR3 DNA reads TGTGCCAGCAGTTTTTCGGACAGGCTAATCTATGGCTACACCTTC.

This chain uses TRBV28 with TRBJ2-1; D is possibly TRBD2 (5 bases). V lost 3 bases and J lost 7, with 10 bases in between. The CDR3 runs 13 residues. The germline V gene has CDR1 MDHEN and CDR2 SYDVKM. CDR3 nucleotide sequence: TGTGCCAGCAGTTTTTCTAGACTAAATGAGCAGTTCTTC. Its translation: CASSFSRLNEQFF.

The chain uses TRBV10-3 and TRBJ2-4, with D perhaps TRBD1 (6 bases). The CDR3 consists of 14 residues. Germline lookup yields CDR1 ENHRY and CDR2 SYGVKD. The germline V and J ends were trimmed by 3 bases and 10 bases, with 16 bases remaining between them. CDR3 loop: CAISEAGTREIQYF. The CDR3 DNA follows: TGTGCCATCAGTGAAGCTGGGACAAGAGAGATTCAGTACTTC.

This clonotype has a count of ten or more. J is TRBJ2-7 and V is TRBV4-1, with D possibly being TRBD1 or TRBD2 (5 bases each). The germline CDR1 and CDR2 sequences are MGHRA and YSYEKL. Deletions cut 1 base from V and 0 bases from J, with 13 bases between. CDR3 size: 16 residues. CDR3 sequence reads: CASSQVWDLSSYEQYF. The CDR3 DNA follows: TGCGCCAGCAGCCAAGTATGGGACCTCAGCTCCTACGAGCAGTACTTC.

This clonotype was detected many times. The chain recombines TRBV7-9 with TRBJ1-3, with D hard to call. V dropped 5 bases and J dropped 0 bases, with 11 bases sitting between them. The CDR3 sequence is 15 residues long. CDR1 and CDR2 (germline): SEHNR, FQNEAQ (reference sequence). The CDR3 protein is CASSPDTFSGNTIYF. CDR3 nucleotides: TGTGCCAGCAGCCCTGACACCTTCTCTGGAAACACCATATATTTT.

Many counts were recorded for this clonotype. The rearrangement links TRBV7-3 to TRBJ1-1, with D tentatively TRBD1 (6 bases). CDR1 and CDR2 from the germline V gene are SGHTA and FQGTGA. This CDR3 is built from 14 residues. V gave up 0 bases and J gave up 3 bases, with 8 bases separating them. CDR3 protein: CASSLTPGDTEAFF. The DNA of the CDR3 is TGTGCCAGCAGCTTAACCCCAGGGGACACTGAAGCTTTCTTT. The full variable domain, rest sourced from reference TRBV7-3 and TRBJ1-1, is GAGVSQTPSNKVTEKGKYVELRCDPISGHTALYWYRQSLGQGPEFLIYFQGTGAADDSGLPNDRFFAVRPEGSVSTLKIQRTERGDSAVYLCASSLTPGDTEAFFGQGTRLTVV.

This clonotype has a count of ten or more. The rearrangement joins TRBV7-2 to TRBJ2-3, with a possible D match to TRBD1 (6 bases). Germline-derived CDR1 and CDR2 are SGHTA and FQGNSA. The CDR3 spans 14 residues. Trimming took off 3 bases at V and 8 bases at J, with 15 bases between the two ends. The CDR3 DNA is TGTGCCAGCAGCTTTGACAGGTCGAGGGGTACGCAGTATTTT. Encoded protein: CASSFDRSRGTQYF.